These 25 T cell receptor beta chains share one sample of origin, sequenced in a study of early stage breast cancer tumors. Generated by immunoSEQ multiplex PCR, the TCRdb table keeps only in-frame clones and is missing some. The data hold 70,000 or so clones, with 80% observed a single time. Sequencing input: blood. These TCRs come from a person aged 40-50 years with breast cancer.

The V gene is TRBV18, the J gene TRBJ2-7, with TRBD2 matching over 14 bases. Germline values: CDR1 KGHSH, CDR2 LQKENI. The CDR3 is 18 amino acids. The V segment lost 3 bases and the J segment 5 bases; nucleotides outside the gene matches: 12. The chain's CDR3 is CASSPSGLAGGLINEQYF. The CDR3 bases are TGTGCCAGCTCACCCTCCGGACTAGCGGGAGGCCTGATCAACGAGCAGTACTTC. Combining the CDR3 with reference TRBV18 and TRBJ2-7 gives the whole variable domain NAGVMQNPRHLVRRRGQEARLRCSPMKGHSHVYWYRQLPEEGLKFMVYLQKENIIDESGMPKERFSAEFPKEGPSILRIQQVVRGDSAAYFCASSPSGLAGGLINEQYFGPGTRLTVT.

CDR3 residues: CSARGRLGHQETQYF. The CDR3 bases are TGCAGCGCCAGGGGGCGCTTGGGTCACCAAGAGACCCAGTACTTC. The rearrangement links TRBV29-1 to TRBJ2-5; 8 bases agree with TRBD1. Germline V gene lookup returns CDR1 SQVTM and CDR2 ANQGSEA. The CDR3 loop spans 15 amino acids. The junction had 10 bases not matched to a gene; V was cut back by 7 bases and J by 0 bases.

The chain links TRBV4-1 to TRBJ2-5; D not certain. The V gene lost 2 bases and the J gene lost 1 base, with 11 bases spanning the gap. This CDR3 is 15 amino acids long. Per the germline V gene, CDR1 is MGHRA and CDR2 is YSYEKL. CDR3 loop: CASSQRVVVQETQYF. The CDR3 region has the DNA TGCGCCAGCAGCCAACGAGTCGTAGTCCAAGAGACCCAGTACTTC.

The gene calls are TRBV9 and TRBJ1-1; 9 nucleotides agree with TRBD1. J gave up 3 bases and V 0 bases, and 3 bases lay outside the gene matches. The CDR3 has 15 amino acids. CDR1 and CDR2 from the germline V gene are SGDLS and YYNGEE. Here the CDR3 DNA reads TGTGCCAGCAGCGTAGGGACAGGGGTGGACACTGAAGCTTTCTTT. Its protein product is CASSVGTGVDTEAFF.

The V and J genes are TRBV28 and TRBJ1-5; TRBD1 agrees at 7 bases. In germline, CDR1 is MDHEN, CDR2 SYDVKM. This CDR3 is 15 amino acids long. V lost 11 bases to trimming and J lost 4 bases; unmatched junction nucleotides: 14. The CDR3 DNA is TGTGCCGGTAGGGGGACAGAAGAAAAGAATCAGCCCCAGCATTTT. Its protein product is CAGRGTEEKNQPQHF.

The sample holds a few counts of this clone. CDR3 residues: CATRSPTGNTEAFF. For the CDR3, the DNA is TGTGCCACGCGGAGTCCAACGGGGAACACTGAAGCTTTCTTT. The chain uses TRBV10-3 and TRBJ1-1; D gene unclear. In germline, CDR1 is ENHRY, CDR2 SYGVKD. The V end was cut by 10 bases, the J end by 1 base, with 16 bases between. This CDR3 is built from 14 residues.

CDR3 amino acids: CASSFGGRNEQYF. DNA for the CDR3: TGTGCCAGCAGTTTCGGCGGGAGAAACGAGCAGTACTTC. The genes are TRBV28 and TRBJ2-7; TRBD2 agrees at 7 bases. Germline CDR1 is MDHEN and CDR2 is SYDVKM. V was clipped by 3 bases and J by 5 bases; unmatched bases: 4. The CDR3 loop spans 13 amino acids.

The chain employs TRBV13 and TRBJ2-7; D may be TRBD2 (8 bases). This CDR3 is 15 amino acids long. Germline V gene sequence: CDR1 PRHDT, CDR2 FYEKMQ (reference sequence). Deletions cut 6 bases from V and 7 bases from J, with 22 bases between. The CDR3 coding sequence is TGTGCCAGCAGTCTAGGGACAGCGGGAGTGGGAGAGCAGTACTTC. This codes for CASSLGTAGVGEQYF.

Here the CDR3 DNA reads TGTGCCATCAGTGAGTCGAAACAGGGGTTGACGAATGAGCAGTTCTTC. It yields the protein CAISESKQGLTNEQFF. The V and J genes are TRBV10-3 and TRBJ2-1; 7 bases match TRBD1. Germline trimming cut 0 bases from V and 7 bases from J; bases unmatched to any gene: 9. Looked up from germline, CDR1 is ENHRY and CDR2 is SYGVKD. The CDR3 has 16 residues.

The chain employs TRBV18 and TRBJ2-5; no definite D call. Trimming took off 6 bases at V and 2 bases at J, with 13 bases between the two ends. This CDR3 has 14 amino acids. Germline CDR1 and CDR2: KGHSH and LQKENI. Here the CDR3 reads CASSRVGAQETQYF. CDR3 nucleotide sequence: TGTGCCAGCTCCAGAGTAGGAGCACAAGAGACCCAGTACTTC.

The gene calls are TRBV7-6 and TRBJ2-1, with D hard to call. CDR1 and CDR2 from the germline V gene are SGHVS and FNYEAQ. The length of the CDR3 is 12 residues. V lost 5 bases and J 6 bases, leaving 8 bases between the germline ends. The CDR3, as DNA: TGTGCCAGCAGCATGGACCCCAATGAGCAGTTCTTC. It is translated as CASSMDPNEQFF.

The chain links TRBV11-1 to TRBJ1-1; D is uncertain. From germline, CDR1 is SGHAT and CDR2 FQDESV (reference sequence). V dropped 1 base and J dropped 6 bases, with 12 bases sitting between them. The CDR3 covers 14 residues. The chain's CDR3 is CASSLEPGGAEAFF. The CDR3 coding sequence is TGTGCCAGCAGCTTAGAGCCGGGAGGCGCTGAAGCTTTCTTT.

The chain carries TRBV25-1 and TRBJ2-2; possibly TRBD1 for D (6 bases). CDR1 is MGHDK and CDR2 is SYGVNS in the germline V gene. The CDR3 has 18 amino acids. Trimming removed 0 bases at V and 7 bases at J, with 21 bases between. Here the CDR3 reads CASSEYLERQGFGGELFF. As DNA, the CDR3 is TGTGCCAGCAGTGAATATCTTGAAAGGCAGGGGTTCGGCGGGGAGCTGTTTTTT.

The V call is TRBV7-9, the J call TRBJ1-3; the match to TRBD1 covers 8 bases. Unmatched junction bases numbered 3, after V lost 8 bases and J lost 0 bases. The CDR3 extends over 14 amino acids. Germline values: CDR1 SEHNR, CDR2 FQNEAQ (reference sequence). The CDR3 loop reads CASDRGSSGNTIYF. Here the CDR3 DNA reads TGTGCCAGCGACAGGGGAAGCTCTGGAAACACCATATATTTT.

This chain connects TRBV5-4 to TRBJ2-1; 7 positions agree with TRBD2. V trimming: 5 bases; J trimming: 4 bases; junction bases outside the gene matches: 24. From germline, CDR1 is SGHNT and CDR2 YYREEE (reference sequence). The length of the CDR3 is 20 residues. The CDR3 DNA sequence: TGTGCCAGCAGATTCGCAGGACAAGGTGGAGCGGGAATCCCTTACAATGAGCAGTTCTTC. Translation: CASRFAGQGGAGIPYNEQFF.

The chain carries TRBV20-1 and TRBJ2-5, with D unresolved. The CDR3 totals 10 residues. The V gene's germline CDR1 is DFQATT and CDR2 SNEGSKA (reference sequence). V gave up 0 bases and J gave up 4 bases, with 0 bases separating them. The CDR3 nucleotides are TGCAGTGCTAGAGAAGAGACCCAGTACTTC. Protein product: CSAREETQYF.

This chain connects TRBV27 to TRBJ2-7; D unresolved. Trimming removed 4 bases at V and 2 bases at J, with 24 bases between. The germline V gene has CDR1 MNHEY and CDR2 SMNVEV (reference sequence). This CDR3 has 18 residues. The CDR3 spells CASSSRLTPSGQAYEQYF. For the CDR3, the DNA is TGTGCCAGCAGTTCCAGGCTAACCCCCTCGGGCCAGGCCTACGAGCAGTACTTC.

The J gene is TRBJ1-3, the V gene TRBV6-6; 7 positions match TRBD1. V trimming: 6 bases; J trimming: 4 bases; junction bases outside the gene matches: 6. This CDR3 comprises 14 residues. Looked up from germline, CDR1 is MNHNY and CDR2 is SVGAGI (reference sequence). CDR3 amino acids: CASSLTGVGNTIYF. CDR3 coding DNA: TGTGCCAGCAGCTTAACAGGGGTGGGAAACACCATATATTTT.

A few counts support this clone. The V gene is TRBV7-9, the J gene TRBJ2-1; unclear D gene. Germline V lookup: CDR1 SEHNR, CDR2 FQNEAQ (reference sequence). The CDR3 spans 11 residues. V dropped 4 bases and J dropped 8 bases, with 6 bases sitting between them. The CDR3 protein is CASSSLDEQFF. As DNA, the CDR3 is TGTGCCAGCAGCTCCCTTGATGAGCAGTTCTTC.

The chain couples TRBV28 to TRBJ1-2; TRBD1 aligns across 7 bases. V trimming: 3 bases; J trimming: 6 bases; junction bases outside the gene matches: 13. This CDR3 has 16 amino acids. The germline V gene has CDR1 MDHEN and CDR2 SYDVKM. The CDR3 is CASSFLWFNRGHGYTF. CDR3 DNA sequence: TGTGCCAGCAGTTTCCTTTGGTTCAACAGGGGACATGGCTACACCTTC.

The rearrangement uses TRBV6-5 and TRBJ1-1; D is perhaps TRBD1 (6 bases). V lost 5 bases to trimming and J lost 8 bases, with 15 bases between them. The CDR3 totals 13 residues. The germline gives CDR1 MNHEY, CDR2 SVGAGI. Written as DNA, the CDR3 is TGTGCCAGCAGTGCACTCTACAGGGACGAAGCTTTCTTT. Translation: CASSALYRDEAFF.

This clone was picked up one time. The chain is built from TRBV9 and TRBJ2-3; maybe TRBD1 (6 bases). V lost 2 bases, J lost 0 bases, and 10 bases lay in between. CDR1 and CDR2 (germline): SGDLS, YYNGEE. This CDR3 has 15 amino acids. CDR3 residues: CASSVRGSSTDTQYF. CDR3 sequence (DNA): TGTGCCAGCAGCGTTAGGGGGAGTAGCACAGATACGCAGTATTTT.

The chain combines TRBV10-3 with TRBJ2-3, with D unclear. Germline lookup yields CDR1 ENHRY and CDR2 SYGVKD. This CDR3 is 15 amino acids long. V lost 2 bases, J lost 2 bases, and 11 bases lay in between. The CDR3 region has the DNA TGTGCCATCAGTGAGGGCTTCTTACTCACAGATACGCAGTATTTT. It yields the protein CAISEGFLLTDTQYF.

The chain couples TRBV5-1 to TRBJ1-1; D not resolved. The germline V gene has CDR1 SGHRS and CDR2 YFSETQ. CDR3 length: 12 residues. Trimming removed 1 base from V and 1 base from J, with 2 bases in between. The CDR3 DNA follows: TGCGCCAGCAGCTTGCAGAACACTGAAGCTTTCTTT. Translating it yields CASSLQNTEAFF.

The gene calls are TRBV6-1 and TRBJ2-7; 10 bases fit TRBD2. CDR1 MNHNS and CDR2 SASEGT come from the germline V gene. V dropped 6 bases and J dropped 2; count of bases not matched to a gene: 7. The CDR3 covers 15 residues. Here the CDR3 DNA reads TGTGCCAGCAGCCAAACTAGCGGGAAAACCTACGAGCAGTACTTC. It encodes CASSQTSGKTYEQYF.